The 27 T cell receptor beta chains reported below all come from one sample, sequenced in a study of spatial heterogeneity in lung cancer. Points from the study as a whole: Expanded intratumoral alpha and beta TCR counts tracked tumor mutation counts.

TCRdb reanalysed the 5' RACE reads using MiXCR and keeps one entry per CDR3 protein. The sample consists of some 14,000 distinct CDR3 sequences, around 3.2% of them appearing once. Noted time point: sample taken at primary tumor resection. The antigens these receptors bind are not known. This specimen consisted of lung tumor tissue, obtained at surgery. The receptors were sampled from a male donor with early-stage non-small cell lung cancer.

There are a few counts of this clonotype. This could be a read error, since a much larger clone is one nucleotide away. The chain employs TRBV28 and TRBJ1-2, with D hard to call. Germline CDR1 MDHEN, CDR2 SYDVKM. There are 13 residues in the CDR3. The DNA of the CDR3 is TGTGCCAGCAGTTGGGCAGCTAACTATGGCGACACCTTC. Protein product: CASSWAANYGDTF.

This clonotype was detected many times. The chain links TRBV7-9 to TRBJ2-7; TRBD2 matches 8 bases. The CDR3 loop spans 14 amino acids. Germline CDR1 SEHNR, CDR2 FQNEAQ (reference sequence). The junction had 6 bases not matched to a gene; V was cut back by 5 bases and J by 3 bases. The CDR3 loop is CASSPGGGGYEQYF. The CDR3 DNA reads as TGTGCCAGCAGCCCCGGGGGGGGAGGCTACGAGCAGTACTTC.

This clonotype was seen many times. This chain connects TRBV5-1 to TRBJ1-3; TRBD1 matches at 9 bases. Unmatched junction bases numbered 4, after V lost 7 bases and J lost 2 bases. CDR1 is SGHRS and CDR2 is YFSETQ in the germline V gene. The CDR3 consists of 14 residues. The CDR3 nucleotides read TGCGCCAGCTGGACAGGGGAAGCTGGAAACACCATATATTTT. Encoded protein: CASWTGEAGNTIYF. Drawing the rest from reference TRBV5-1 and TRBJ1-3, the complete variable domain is KAGVTQTPRYLIKTRGQQVTLSCSPISGHRSVSWYQQTPGQGLQFLFEYFSETQRNKGNFPGRFSGRQFSNSRSEMNVSTLELGDSALYLCASWTGEAGNTIYFGEGSWLTVV.

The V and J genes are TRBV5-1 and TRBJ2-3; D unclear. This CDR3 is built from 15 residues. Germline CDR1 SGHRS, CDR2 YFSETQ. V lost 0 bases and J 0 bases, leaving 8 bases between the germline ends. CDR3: CASSLEGYSTDTQYF. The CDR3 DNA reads TGCGCCAGCAGCTTGGAGGGATATAGCACAGATACGCAGTATTTT.

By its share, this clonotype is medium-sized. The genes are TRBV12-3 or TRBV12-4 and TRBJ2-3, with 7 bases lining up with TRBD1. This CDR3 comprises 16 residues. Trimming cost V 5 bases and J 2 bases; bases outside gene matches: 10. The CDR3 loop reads CASSLLQGLVTDTQYF. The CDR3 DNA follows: TGTGCCAGCAGTCTACTACAGGGGTTGGTCACAGATACGCAGTATTTT.

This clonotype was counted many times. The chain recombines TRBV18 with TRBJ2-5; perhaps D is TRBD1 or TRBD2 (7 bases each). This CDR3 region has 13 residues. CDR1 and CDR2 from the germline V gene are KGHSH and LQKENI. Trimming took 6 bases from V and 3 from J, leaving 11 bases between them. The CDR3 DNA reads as TGTGCCAGCTCTCCAGGGGGGGAAGAGACCCAGTACTTC. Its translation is CASSPGGEETQYF.

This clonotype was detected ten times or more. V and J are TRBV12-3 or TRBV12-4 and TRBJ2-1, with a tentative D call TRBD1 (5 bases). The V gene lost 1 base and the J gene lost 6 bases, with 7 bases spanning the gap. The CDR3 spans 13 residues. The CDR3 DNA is TGTGCCAGCAGTTTAGGGGGCCCCAATGAGCAGTTCTTC. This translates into CASSLGGPNEQFF.

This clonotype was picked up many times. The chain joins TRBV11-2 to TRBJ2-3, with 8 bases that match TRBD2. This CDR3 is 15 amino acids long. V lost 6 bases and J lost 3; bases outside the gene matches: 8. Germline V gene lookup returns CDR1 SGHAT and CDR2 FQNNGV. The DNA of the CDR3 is TGTGCCAGCAGGTATCCGGGACTAGGGACAGATACGCAGTATTTT. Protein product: CASRYPGLGTDTQYF.

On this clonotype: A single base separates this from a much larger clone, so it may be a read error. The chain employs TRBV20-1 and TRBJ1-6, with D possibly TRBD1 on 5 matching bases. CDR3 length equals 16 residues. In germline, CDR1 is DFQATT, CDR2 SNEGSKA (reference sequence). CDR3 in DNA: TGCAGTGCTAGAGCGGAGGGGAAGGCCTATAATTCACCCCTCAACTTT. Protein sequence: CSARAEGKAYNSPLNF.

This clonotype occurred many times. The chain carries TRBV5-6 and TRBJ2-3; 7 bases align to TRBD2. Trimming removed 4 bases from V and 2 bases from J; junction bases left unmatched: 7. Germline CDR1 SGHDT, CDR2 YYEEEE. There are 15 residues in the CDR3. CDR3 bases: TGTGCCAGCAGCCGAGTGGGGGGGGTCACAGATACGCAGTATTTT. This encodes CASSRVGGVTDTQYF.

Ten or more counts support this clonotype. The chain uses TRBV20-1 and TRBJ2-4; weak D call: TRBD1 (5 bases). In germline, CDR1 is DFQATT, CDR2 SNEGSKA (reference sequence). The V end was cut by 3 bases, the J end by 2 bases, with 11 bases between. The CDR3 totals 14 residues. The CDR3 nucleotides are TGCAGTGCTAGGACCGGACAAACCAAAAACATTCAGTACTTC. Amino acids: CSARTGQTKNIQYF.

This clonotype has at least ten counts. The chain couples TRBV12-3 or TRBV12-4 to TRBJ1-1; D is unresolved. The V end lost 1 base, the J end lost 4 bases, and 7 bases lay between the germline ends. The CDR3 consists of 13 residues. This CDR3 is CASSLGPSTEAFF. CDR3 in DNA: TGTGCCAGCAGTTTAGGCCCAAGCACTGAAGCTTTCTTT.

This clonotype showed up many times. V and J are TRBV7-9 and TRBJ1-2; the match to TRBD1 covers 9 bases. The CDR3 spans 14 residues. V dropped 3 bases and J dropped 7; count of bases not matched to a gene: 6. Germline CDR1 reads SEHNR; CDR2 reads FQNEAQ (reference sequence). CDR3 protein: CASSLGQGFVGYTF. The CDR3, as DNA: TGTGCCAGCAGCTTGGGACAGGGCTTTGTTGGCTACACCTTC.

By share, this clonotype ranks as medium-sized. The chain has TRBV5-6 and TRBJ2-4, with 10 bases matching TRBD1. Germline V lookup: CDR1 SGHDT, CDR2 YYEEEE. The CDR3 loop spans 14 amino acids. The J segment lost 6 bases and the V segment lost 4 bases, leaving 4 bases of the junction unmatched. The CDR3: CASSKGQGLNIQYF. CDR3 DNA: TGTGCCAGCAGCAAGGGACAGGGGTTAAACATTCAGTACTTC.

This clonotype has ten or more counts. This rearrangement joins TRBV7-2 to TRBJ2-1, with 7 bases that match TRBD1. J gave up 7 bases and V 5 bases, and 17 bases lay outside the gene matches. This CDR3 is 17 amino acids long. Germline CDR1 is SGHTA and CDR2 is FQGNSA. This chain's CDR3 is CASSRTGAGHRINEQFF. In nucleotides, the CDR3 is TGTGCCAGCAGCCGCACAGGGGCCGGCCATAGGATAAATGAGCAGTTCTTC.

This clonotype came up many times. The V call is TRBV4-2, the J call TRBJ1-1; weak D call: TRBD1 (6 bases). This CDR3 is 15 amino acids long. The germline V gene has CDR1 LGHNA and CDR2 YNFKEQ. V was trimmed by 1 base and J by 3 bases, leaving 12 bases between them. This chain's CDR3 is CASSQVGGGHTEAFF. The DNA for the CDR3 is TGTGCCAGCAGCCAAGTTGGCGGGGGGCACACTGAAGCTTTCTTT.

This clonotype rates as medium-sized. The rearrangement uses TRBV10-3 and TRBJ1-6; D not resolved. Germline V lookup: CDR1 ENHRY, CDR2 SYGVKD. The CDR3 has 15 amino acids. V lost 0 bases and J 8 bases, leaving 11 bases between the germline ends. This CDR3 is CAISESNSRDSPLHF. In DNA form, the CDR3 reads TGTGCCATCAGTGAGTCGAACAGCCGAGATTCACCCCTCCACTTT.

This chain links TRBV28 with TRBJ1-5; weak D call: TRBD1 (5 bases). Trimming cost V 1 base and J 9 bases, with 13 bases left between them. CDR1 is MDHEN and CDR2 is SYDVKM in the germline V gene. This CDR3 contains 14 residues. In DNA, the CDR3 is TGTGCCAGCAGTTTATCGCCAGGGCTACCGCCCCAGCATTTT. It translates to CASSLSPGLPPQHF.

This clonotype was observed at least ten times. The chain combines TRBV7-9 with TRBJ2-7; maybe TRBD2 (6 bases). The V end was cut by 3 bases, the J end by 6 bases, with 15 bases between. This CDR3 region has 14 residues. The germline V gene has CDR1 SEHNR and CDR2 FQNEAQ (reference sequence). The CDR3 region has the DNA TGTGCCAGCAGCTTTGCGACTAGAATCGGCGAGCAGTACTTC. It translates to CASSFATRIGEQYF.

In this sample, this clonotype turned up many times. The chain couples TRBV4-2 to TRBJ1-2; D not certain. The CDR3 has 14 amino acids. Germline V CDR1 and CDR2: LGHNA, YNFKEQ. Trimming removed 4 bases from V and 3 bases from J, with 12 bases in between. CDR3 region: CASSPEGSYYGYTF. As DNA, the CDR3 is TGTGCCAGCAGCCCCGAGGGCTCCTACTATGGCTACACCTTC.

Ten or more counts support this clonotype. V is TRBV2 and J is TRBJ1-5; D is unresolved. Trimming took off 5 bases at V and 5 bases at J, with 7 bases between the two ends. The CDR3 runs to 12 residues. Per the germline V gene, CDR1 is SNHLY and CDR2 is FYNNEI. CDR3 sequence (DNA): TGTGCCAGCAGTCTGGAGGATCAGCCCCAGCATTTT. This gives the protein CASSLEDQPQHF.

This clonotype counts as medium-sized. The CDR3 loop is CASSPFPGRNSGNTIYF. Here the CDR3 DNA reads TGTGCCAGCAGTCCTTTTCCGGGACGGAACTCTGGAAACACCATATATTTT. The rearrangement uses TRBV28 and TRBJ1-3; D perhaps matches TRBD1 (5 bases). Per the germline V gene, CDR1 is MDHEN and CDR2 is SYDVKM. V was shortened by 5 bases and J by 0 bases, with 17 bases between the two germline ends. The CDR3 is made up of 17 amino acids.

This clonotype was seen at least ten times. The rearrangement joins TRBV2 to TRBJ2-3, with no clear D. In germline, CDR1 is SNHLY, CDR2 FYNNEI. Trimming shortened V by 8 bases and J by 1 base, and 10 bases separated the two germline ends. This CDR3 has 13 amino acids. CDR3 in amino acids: CASGWRGTDTQYF. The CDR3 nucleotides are TGTGCCAGCGGGTGGCGAGGCACAGATACGCAGTATTTT.

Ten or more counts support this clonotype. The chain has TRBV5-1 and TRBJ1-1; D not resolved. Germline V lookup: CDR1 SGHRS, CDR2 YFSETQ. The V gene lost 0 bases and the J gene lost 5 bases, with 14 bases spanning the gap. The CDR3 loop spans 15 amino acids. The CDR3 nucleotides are TGCGCCAGCAGCTTGGCCCCCGGATCGGGGACTGAAGCTTTCTTT. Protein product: CASSLAPGSGTEAFF.

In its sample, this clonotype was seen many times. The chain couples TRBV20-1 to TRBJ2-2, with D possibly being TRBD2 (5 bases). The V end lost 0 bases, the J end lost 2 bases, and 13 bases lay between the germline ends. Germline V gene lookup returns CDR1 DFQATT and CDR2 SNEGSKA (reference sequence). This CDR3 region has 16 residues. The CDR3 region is CSARDAGGFNTGELFF. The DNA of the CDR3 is TGCAGTGCTAGAGACGCGGGCGGGTTCAACACCGGGGAGCTGTTTTTT.

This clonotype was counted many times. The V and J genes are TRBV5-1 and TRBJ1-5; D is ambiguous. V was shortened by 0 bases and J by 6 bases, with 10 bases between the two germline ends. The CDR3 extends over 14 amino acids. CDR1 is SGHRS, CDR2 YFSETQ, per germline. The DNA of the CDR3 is TGCGCCAGCAGCTTGGAGGGTACAAGTCAGCCCCAGCATTTT. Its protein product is CASSLEGTSQPQHF. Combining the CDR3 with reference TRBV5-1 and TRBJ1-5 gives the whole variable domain KAGVTQTPRYLIKTRGQQVTLSCSPISGHRSVSWYQQTPGQGLQFLFEYFSETQRNKGNFPGRFSGRQFSNSRSEMNVSTLELGDSALYLCASSLEGTSQPQHFGDGTRLSIL.

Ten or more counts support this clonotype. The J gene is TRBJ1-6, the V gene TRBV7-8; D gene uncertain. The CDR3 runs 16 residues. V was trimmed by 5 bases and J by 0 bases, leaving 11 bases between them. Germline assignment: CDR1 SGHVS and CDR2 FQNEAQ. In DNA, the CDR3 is TGTGCCAGCAGCCTTTTTACAAGCTCCTATAATTCACCCCTCCACTTT. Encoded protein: CASSLFTSSYNSPLHF.